This is a list of T cell receptor beta chains from one sample in a study of T cells in Graves' hyperthyroidism and ophthalmopathy. MiXCR, applied by TCRdb to the multiplex PCR reads, yields one record per CDR3 protein. The repertoire holds approximately 360,000 distinct CDR3 sequences, with 15% to 17% as singletons. The sample comprised blood. All receptors derive from a woman in her late teens or twenties with Graves' hyperthyroidism that later progressed to Graves' ophthalmopathy. CDR3s include the opening cysteine and the closing phenylalanine or tryptophan. The D gene is left open where the match is weak. Part of the rows lack a size; the others show once, few, many or a class for expanded clones.

- TRBJ2-7 TRBV7-9 TRBD1 TGTGCCAGCAGCTTACGGACAGGGGGTTTATCCTACGAGCAGTACTTC CASSLRTGGLSYEQYF
many TRBJ2-1 TRBV2 TRBD2 TGTGCCAGCTCGGGACTAGCGAGAGGGCAGGCGGCATCCTACAATGAGCAGTTCTTC CASSGLARGQAASYNEQFF
many TRBJ1-1 TRBV27 - TGTGCCAGCAGCCGAGGGAACACTGAAGCTTTCTTT CASSRGNTEAFF
many TRBJ2-4 TRBV29-1 TRBD2 TGCAGCGTTGAAGTTCTAGCGGGCCCTTTAGCCAAAAACATTCAGTACTTC CSVEVLAGPLAKNIQYF
few TRBJ2-7 TRBV20-1 - TGCAGTGCTAGCTCGGGACTCCACTACGAGCAGTACTTC CSASSGLHYEQYF
- TRBJ1-1 TRBV15 - TGTGCCACCAGCAGGCTACAGAACACTGAAGCTTTCTTT CATSRLQNTEAFF
- TRBJ1-2 TRBV5-1 - TGCGCCAGCAGCCCGGGATTGGGCTACACCTTC CASSPGLGYTF
- TRBJ2-2 TRBV10-3 - TGTGCCATCAGTGAGTCGTTAGCCGCGAACACCGGGGAGCTGTTTTTT CAISESLAANTGELFF
few TRBJ2-7 TRBV2 - TGTGCCAGCAGTGATAGGGACGTCTCCTACGAGCAGTACTTC CASSDRDVSYEQYF
- TRBJ2-3 TRBV5-1 TRBD1 TGCGCCAGCAGACACAGGGGGCCGGTAAACACAGATACGCAGTATTTT CASRHRGPVNTDTQYF
- TRBJ2-1 TRBV12-3/TRBV12-4 TRBD2 TGTGCCGGCAGTCCAGGGTCTAGCGGCACCTACAATGAGCAGTTCTTC CAGSPGSSGTYNEQFF